A selection of T cell receptor beta chains follows, all from one sample in a study of blood T cell repertoires in COVID-19. Repertoires were generated with immunoSEQ multiplex PCR, while TCRdb's copy carries only in-frame clones and drops some. The table lists about 94,000 clones, over 65% of them singletons. The material sequenced was peripheral blood. These receptors originate from a man in his 70s with COVID-19, enrolled during active disease. The conserved cysteine and the conserved F or W are not part of the CDR3 here. The order of the fields is CDR3 length, V gene, D gene, CDR3 protein. D genes are given only for firm matches.

13 TRBV6-5 TRBD1 AIGQAGGSYNEQF
8 TRBV2 - ASSDLTQY
10 TRBV11-1 - ASSLGLYEQY
14 TRBV12-2 - ASRRETAADSYEQY
12 TRBV24-1 - ATSVQGGTGELF
14 TRBV7-2 TRBD2 ASSLKGLAGDVEQF
12 TRBV7-3 - ASSPPGTRHEQY
13 TRBV6-1 - ASSDGWGITYEQY
12 TRBV21-1 - ASSKTGQGETQY
12 TRBV7-2 TRBD1 ASSPQGAGNTIY
12 TRBV18 - ASSVQTRNYEQY
12 TRBV5-5 - ASSLGANLYEQY
11 TRBV7-2 - ASSLGHSYEQY
14 TRBV10-3 - AISESGVPAAHGYT
10 TRBV5-4 - ASSSSAYEQY
15 TRBV4-1 TRBD1 ASSQDPTGQFPDGYT
15 TRBV7-2 TRBD2 ASSFRTSGRALETQY
12 TRBV30 TRBD2 AWSVGLAGHEQF
13 TRBV10-3 TRBD1 ATRLTGTGGDEQY
13 TRBV18 - ASSPENRADYGYT
14 TRBV18 - ASSRTASSSYNEQF
14 TRBV18 - ASSTRRDTNTGELF
11 TRBV5-6 - ASSLVRQAKLF
15 TRBV6-4 - ASSIRAGTLNGDEQF
10 TRBV29-1 TRBD1 SVNRGGTEAF
13 TRBV7-2 - ASSGGAGSIHEQY
15 TRBV6-2/TRBV6-3 - ASSYTQGGPNTGELF
9 TRBV2 - ASSERETQY
12 TRBV29-1 - SVQSGDYADTQY
12 TRBV3-1/TRBV3-2 TRBD1 ASTSGTGEYEQY
14 TRBV10-3 TRBD2 AISDFTSGAINEQF
14 TRBV7-6 TRBD2 ASSRTAGVGSNEQF
13 TRBV18 TRBD2 ASSAGLAPTYEQY
13 TRBV28 TRBD1 ASTLPGQGFYEQY
13 TRBV9 - ASSVGGLGGNTIY
13 TRBV5-4 - ASSLVVGAYNEQF
15 TRBV5-4 - ASSLGSAGSSYNEQF
13 TRBV28 TRBD1 ASSLLQGDQETQY
12 TRBV7-9 - ASSLPQDGTEAF
12 TRBV28 - ASSDFGGHEKLF
13 TRBV7-9 - ASSFNRAANSPLH
14 TRBV11-1 TRBD1 ASSPGQGRPNYGYT
16 TRBV4-1 - ASSQDPQTGSWGNTIY
12 TRBV7-8 - ASSFGGSGNEQF
14 TRBV5-4 TRBD2 ASGLGAGSGADTQY
13 TRBV6-5 TRBD1 ASSLGQGGNNEQF
15 TRBV5-1 TRBD1 ASSLGTGINSYNEQF
13 TRBV25-1 - ASSEWADMNTEAF
14 TRBV28 - ASSFFGGKSGQPQH
12 TRBV10-3 TRBD1 AIMGTGGNYGYT
14 TRBV29-1 TRBD1 SVDPGVGQGTDTQY
15 TRBV28 TRBD1 ASSLFTGTGGNYEQY
10 TRBV28 TRBD1 ASQLGGRGYT